This TCR beta chain was recovered during a study of human T cells and chemical hapten exposure. Broader study findings: Once DPC sensitization occurred, TCRs above 1 in 1000 frequency showed no change. In the PT1 data, expanded TCR counts showed a positive correlation with patch test score. Among expanded TCRs, significantly more large CDR3 similarity clusters formed than among controls.

This sample's time point: patch test 1, 2 weeks after DPC sensitization. Noted treatment: therapeutic diphenylcyclopropenone sensitization with weekly scalp DPC. Remarks on this clonotype: Antigen: not known.

With V trimmed by 4 bases and J by 2 bases, 4 bases remained unmatched. This CDR3 has 14 amino acids. From germline, CDR1 is MGHDK and CDR2 SYGVNS. Library construction involved attaching unique molecular identifiers to individual cDNA molecules, which allowed quantitative, reproducible TCR counting. TCRdb reanalysed the RACE reads using MiXCR and keeps one entry per CDR3 protein. The data contain about 340,000 distinct CDR3 sequences, about 7% of them seen just once; the ten biggest clones take up around 8.2%. The sequencing used whole blood, collected in connection with sensitization to the hapten diphenylcyclopropenone (DPC). The origin of this receptor is a woman between 18 and 30 years old with alopecia areata. Some clones in this sample may be carry-over from other donors' samples. J is TRBJ2-7 and V is TRBV25-1, with 8 bases matching TRBD1. CDR3 sequence: CASSGSQGAYEQYF. The CDR3 DNA reads as TGTGCCAGCAGTGGTTCACAGGGGGCCTACGAGCAGTACTTC.